Below, 17 T cell receptor beta chains from the same sample are listed, as sequenced in a study of regulatory T cells in long-lasting Graves disease. Sample time point: persistent/refractory GD, antithyroid drugs over 5 years with positive TRAb. PBMC-derived RNA was used for the TCR library. CDR3 regions were amplified by Arm-PCR using iRepertoire HTBI primers to build TCR beta libraries. TCRdb used MiXCR to reprocess the multiplex PCR reads, holding one entry per CDR3 protein. The sample lists some 370,000 distinct CDR3 sequences; approximately 23% were seen once. The sequences come from peripheral blood mononuclear cells (PBMCs), collected when the disease was refractory, from a patient treated with antithyroid drugs. Receptors were obtained from a woman aged 40 to 50 with Graves disease.

This clonotype was detected many times. V gene TRBV20-1 combines with J gene TRBJ2-5; 7 positions match TRBD1. This CDR3 region has 17 residues. The V and J ends lost 0 bases and 1 base, in that order; junction bases with no gene match: 11. CDR1 DFQATT and CDR2 SNEGSKA come from the germline V gene (reference sequence). In DNA, the CDR3 is TGCAGTGCTAGAGATTTCGGGAAACAGGGGTCCCAAGAGACCCAGTACTTC. The encoded protein is CSARDFGKQGSQETQYF.

The chain links TRBV5-5 to TRBJ1-3; no clear D. CDR3 size: 14 residues. Trimming cost V 4 bases and J 0 bases, with 8 bases left between them. In germline, CDR1 is SGHKS, CDR2 YYEKEE (reference sequence). The DNA for the CDR3 is TGTGCCAGCAGCCCCCTATCCTCTGGAAACACCATATATTTT. The encoded protein is CASSPLSSGNTIYF.

This clonotype appeared many times. The V and J genes are TRBV28 and TRBJ1-2; D remains unclear. CDR1 is MDHEN, CDR2 SYDVKM, per germline. V lost 6 bases to trimming and J lost 2 bases, with 10 bases between them. The CDR3 is 13 amino acids. CDR3 sequence reads: CASSLQTNYGYTF. DNA for the CDR3: TGTGCCAGCAGCCTCCAAACGAACTATGGCTACACCTTC.

CDR3 loop: CASSLALTGKHKPYEQYF. CDR3 in DNA: TGTGCCAGCAGCTTAGCGCTAACAGGGAAACATAAGCCCTACGAGCAGTACTTC. The chain couples TRBV7-9 to TRBJ2-7, with TRBD1 as a possible D gene (6 bases). V was cut by 0 bases and J by 2 bases, with 20 bases left in between. The CDR3 extends over 18 amino acids. Germline lookup yields CDR1 SEHNR and CDR2 FQNEAQ (reference sequence). The variable domain in full, with the rest retrieved from reference TRBV7-9 and TRBJ2-7, is DTGVSQNPRHKITKRGQNVTFRCDPISEHNRLYWYRQTLGQGPEFLTYFQNEAQLEKSRLLSDRFSAERPKGSFSTLEIQRTEQGDSAMYLCASSLALTGKHKPYEQYFGPGTRLTVT.

This clonotype was counted only a few times. CDR3: CASSLAGSDTQYF. In DNA, the CDR3 is TGCGCCAGCAGCTTGGCGGGATCAGATACGCAGTATTTT. The J gene is TRBJ2-3, the V gene TRBV5-1; TRBD2 is a possible D gene (5 bases). The germline V gene has CDR1 SGHRS and CDR2 YFSETQ. There are 13 residues in the CDR3. V shed 0 bases and J shed 4 bases, with 6 bases lying between them. Full variable domain (remainder filled in from reference TRBV5-1 and TRBJ2-3): KAGVTQTPRYLIKTRGQQVTLSCSPISGHRSVSWYQQTPGQGLQFLFEYFSETQRNKGNFPGRFSGRQFSNSRSEMNVSTLELGDSALYLCASSLAGSDTQYFGPGTRLTVL.

The chain employs TRBV13 and TRBJ2-5; 14 bases match TRBD2. Germline trimming cut 4 bases from V and 4 bases from J; bases unmatched to any gene: 17. The CDR3 sequence is 20 residues long. Germline CDR1 and CDR2: PRHDT and FYEKMQ (reference sequence). The CDR3 DNA follows: TGTGCCAGCAGCTCGGGACTAGCGGGAGAAGAGCCAGGGTCGGCAGAGACCCAGTACTTC. Amino acid sequence: CASSSGLAGEEPGSAETQYF.

The CDR3 DNA reads TGCGCCAGCAGCCCGTGGCCAGGGGCCCCAGATACGCAGTATTTT. As protein: CASSPWPGAPDTQYF. The J gene is TRBJ2-3, the V gene TRBV5-1; a possible D gene is TRBD1 (6 bases). Trimming shortened V by 4 bases and J by 4 bases, and 16 bases separated the two germline ends. In germline, CDR1 is SGHRS, CDR2 YFSETQ. This CDR3 spans 15 amino acids. Complete variable domain (other parts from reference TRBV5-1 and TRBJ2-3): KAGVTQTPRYLIKTRGQQVTLSCSPISGHRSVSWYQQTPGQGLQFLFEYFSETQRNKGNFPGRFSGRQFSNSRSEMNVSTLELGDSALYLCASSPWPGAPDTQYFGPGTRLTVL.

The chain combines TRBV24-1 with TRBJ2-3; D is ambiguous. The CDR3 spans 15 residues. Germline CDR1 KGHDR, CDR2 SFDVKD. Trimming took off 0 bases at V and 0 bases at J, with 6 bases between the two ends. The CDR3 is CATSDLHGSTDTQYF. CDR3 DNA: TGTGCCACCAGTGATTTGCACGGCAGCACAGATACGCAGTATTTT.

The table lists this clonotype with many counts. This chain links TRBV6-5 with TRBJ2-2; TRBD2 agrees at 11 bases. Losses at the gene ends were 2 bases for V and 3 bases for J; bases not matched to a gene: 2. Germline assignment: CDR1 MNHEY and CDR2 SVGAGI. The CDR3 loop spans 16 amino acids. CDR3 loop: CASSYASGRYTGELFF. For the CDR3, the DNA is TGTGCCAGCAGTTACGCTAGCGGGAGGTACACCGGGGAGCTGTTTTTT.

This chain links TRBV16 with TRBJ2-7, with 7 bases fitting TRBD1. With 1 base clipped from V and 0 bases from J, the junction kept 6 bases outside the gene matches. The CDR3 is 16 residues long. Germline V gene sequence: CDR1 KGHSY, CDR2 FQNENV. This chain's CDR3 is CASSQFRTGDSYEQYF. CDR3 nucleotide sequence: TGTGCCAGCAGCCAATTTAGGACAGGAGACTCCTACGAGCAGTACTTC. The full variable domain, rest sourced from reference TRBV16 and TRBJ2-7, is GEEVAQTPKHLVRGEGQKAKLYCAPIKGHSYVFWYQQVLKNEFKFLISFQNENVFDETGMPKERFSAKCLPNSPCSLEIQATKLEDSAVYFCASSQFRTGDSYEQYFGPGTRLTVT.

The V and J genes are TRBV9 and TRBJ1-1; 11 nucleotides line up with TRBD1. The germline V gene encodes CDR1 SGDLS and CDR2 YYNGEE. The CDR3 runs to 17 residues. Trimming removed 0 bases from V and 1 base from J; junction bases left unmatched: 5. This chain's CDR3 is CASSVGTGGFQNTEAFF. The CDR3 DNA reads as TGTGCCAGCAGCGTAGGGACAGGGGGCTTCCAGAACACTGAAGCTTTCTTT.

In this sample, this clonotype turned up many times. V and J are TRBV11-2 and TRBJ2-2; unclear D gene. The germline V and J ends were trimmed by 8 bases and 6 bases, with 7 bases remaining between them. The CDR3 runs 11 residues. Germline CDR1 SGHAT, CDR2 FQNNGV. The CDR3 DNA follows: TGTGCCAGCGGCCGGGCCGGGGAGCTGTTTTTT. Its protein product is CASGRAGELFF.

This clonotype was observed at least ten times. The chain employs TRBV6-5 and TRBJ1-2, with D perhaps matching TRBD1 (5 bases). The germline CDR1 and CDR2 sequences are MNHEY and SVGAGI. The CDR3 loop spans 14 amino acids. V shed 1 base and J shed 4 bases, with 10 bases lying between them. DNA for the CDR3: TGTGCCAGCAGTTACTTCGGGGGGGGCTATGGCTACACCTTC. Its translation is CASSYFGGGYGYTF.

This clonotype was found a few times. The CDR3 nucleotides are TGTGCCTGGAGTTCCCGCTGGGAGCAGTACTTC. It codes for CAWSSRWEQYF. The chain recombines TRBV30 with TRBJ2-7; the D is unclear. The CDR3 is made up of 11 amino acids. The V and J ends lost 2 bases and 7 bases respectively, with 9 bases between them. Germline V gene sequence: CDR1 GTSNPN, CDR2 SVGIG (reference sequence).

In its sample, this clonotype was seen many times. The chain recombines TRBV5-8 with TRBJ2-5, with 7 positions matching TRBD2. CDR1 SGHTS and CDR2 YDEGEE come from the germline V gene. There are 14 residues in the CDR3. V gave up 7 bases and J gave up 3 bases; unmatched junction bases: 9. The CDR3 sequence: CASDPLLAKETQYF. The CDR3 DNA reads TGTGCCAGCGACCCTTTACTAGCGAAAGAGACCCAGTACTTC.

V and J are TRBV12-3 or TRBV12-4 and TRBJ2-1; 8 bases map to TRBD2. V dropped 3 bases and J dropped 7; count of bases not matched to a gene: 8. The CDR3 is 15 residues long. The CDR3 protein is CASSFSGVRTNEQFF. For the CDR3, the DNA is TGTGCCAGCAGTTTTAGCGGGGTCCGTACTAATGAGCAGTTCTTC.

On this clonotype: A read error is the likely source, as a far larger clone sits one nucleotide away. The chain uses TRBV10-2 and TRBJ1-5; D is unresolved. CDR3 length equals 14 residues. Germline V gene sequence: CDR1 WSHSY, CDR2 SAAADI. The DNA of the CDR3 is TGTGCCAGCAGTGAGCCTTTACCCCATCAGCCCCAGCATTTT. This sequence encodes CASSEPLPHQPQHF.